The rows below give T cell receptor beta chains drawn from one sample of a study of CD8 T cells in ankylosing spondylitis. TCRdb analysed the 5' RACE reads with MiXCR anew, one entry per CDR3 protein. The sample includes approximately 350,000 distinct CDR3 sequences, 20% seen only once; the top ten take about an eighth. Material for sequencing was blood, either unsorted or a sorted T cell fraction (not recorded which). These receptors all come from a male donor with ankylosing spondylitis or in good health (not recorded which). CDR3s include the opening cysteine and the closing phenylalanine or tryptophan. The D gene is left open where the match is weak. The size field is filled for only some rows; it gives once, few, many or a size class.

NA NA TRBJ1-4 TRBV27 TGTGCCAGCAGTTGGGTACCGGGTAATGAAAAACTGTTTTTT CASSWVPGNEKLFF
once NA TRBJ2-7 TRBV9 TGTGCCAGCAGCGCTGGGGGGGGCTACTCCTACGAGCAGTACTTC CASSAGGGYSYEQYF
few NA TRBJ2-3 TRBV12-3/TRBV12-4 TGTGCCAGCAGTCAAAGAACAGATACGCAGTATTTT CASSQRTDTQYF
few NA TRBJ2-1 TRBV11-2 TGTGCCAGCAGCTTAGTCCTGGGTATCTACAATGAGCAGTTCTTC CASSLVLGIYNEQFF
NA NA TRBJ1-2 TRBV7-8 TGTGCCAGCAGCTCCCAGGGACCAAATCTGGGTGGCTACACCTTC CASSSQGPNLGGYTF
NA TRBD1 TRBJ1-1 TRBV9 TGTGCCAGCAGCCCACAGGGGGCTGTGGCTTTCTTT CASSPQGAVAFF
NA NA TRBJ1-4 TRBV6-1 TGTGCCAGCAGAAGGTTGGGGGCAACTAATGAAAAACTGTTTTTT CASRRLGATNEKLFF
NA TRBD2 TRBJ2-3 TRBV12-3/TRBV12-4 TGTGCCAGCAGAATAGCGGGGGGGTTAAATACGCAGTATTTT CASRIAGGLNTQYF
few TRBD1 TRBJ2-3 TRBV9 TGTGCCAGCAGCGGACAGGGGAATACGCAGTATTTT CASSGQGNTQYF
NA NA TRBJ2-2 TRBV29-1 TGCAGCGTTGGGGGCACGAACACCGGGGAGCTGTTTTTT CSVGGTNTGELFF
NA NA TRBJ2-7 TRBV7-9 TGTGCCAGCAGCCCGGAAACGGGGGACTACGAGCAGTACTTC CASSPETGDYEQYF
NA NA TRBJ2-7 TRBV20-1 TGCAGTGCTAGGACTTTGTACTCCTACGAGCAGTACTTC CSARTLYSYEQYF
NA TRBD1 TRBJ1-4 TRBV29-1 TGCAGCGTAGAAGACAGGGCCAGGGATGAAAAACTGTTTTTT CSVEDRARDEKLFF
NA TRBD1 TRBJ2-7 TRBV20-1 TGCAGTGCTAGAGAAGGGACAGGGGTTATTGAGCAGTACTTC CSAREGTGVIEQYF
few NA TRBJ2-5 TRBV5-5 TGTGCCAGCAGCCGATTTGCTGAGGGGGAGACCCAGTACTTC CASSRFAEGETQYF
few NA TRBJ2-1 TRBV12-3/TRBV12-4 TGTGCCAGCACCATAAACAATGAGCAGTTCTTC CASTINNEQFF
NA NA TRBJ2-7 TRBV29-1 TGCAGCGTTGAGAGAGGAGATGCGGACGAGCAGTACTTC CSVERGDADEQYF
NA NA TRBJ2-2 TRBV6-1 TGTGCCAGCAGTACCGTTTTAGGGGATTATACCGGGGAGCTGTTTTTT CASSTVLGDYTGELFF
NA TRBD1 TRBJ2-5 TRBV28 TGTGCCAGCAGTCCGGGACACAGGGGGACCCAGTACTTC CASSPGHRGTQYF
many NA TRBJ2-2 TRBV12-3/TRBV12-4 TGTGCCAGCAGTTTGTTGGGGGGCGGATCGTCAGGGGAGCTGTTTTTT CASSLLGGGSSGELFF
NA TRBD1 TRBJ1-1 TRBV12-5 TGTGCTAGTGGTTTGGAAACGGACAGGACGAACACTGAAGCTTTCTTT CASGLETDRTNTEAFF
NA NA TRBJ2-1 TRBV7-9 TGTGCCAGCAGCACAGATCGGGACATTTCCTACAATGAGCAGTTCTTC CASSTDRDISYNEQFF
NA NA TRBJ2-5 TRBV4-2 TGTGCCAGCAGCCAAGAGGGTAGGGGGGAGACCCAGTACTTC CASSQEGRGETQYF
NA NA TRBJ2-5 TRBV5-1 TGCGCCAGCAGCTTGAGTACAGGCGGGACAGAAGAGACCCAGTACTTC CASSLSTGGTEETQYF
NA NA TRBJ1-2 TRBV6-1 TGTGCCAGCAGTCCCGGGAGGGTGGGGGGCGCATATGGCTACACCTTC CASSPGRVGGAYGYTF
NA TRBD2 TRBJ2-5 TRBV5-1 TGCGCCAGCAGCTCGGCCGGGACTAGGGGAGAGACCCAGTACTTC CASSSAGTRGETQYF
few NA TRBJ1-1 TRBV12-3/TRBV12-4 TGTGCCAGCACTGAGACAGACGACACTGAAGCTTTCTTT CASTETDDTEAFF